The source of this TCR beta chain is a study of T-cell reconstitution after alpha-beta-depleted transplantation in children. This clonotype appeared a few times. The authors prepared the TCRbeta library with unique molecular identifiers. TCRdb recomputed calls from the PCR reads with MiXCR, one row per CDR3 protein. The sample includes 600,000 to 700,000 distinct CDR3 sequences, 16% of them seen just once. Here the sequenced sample was PBMCs from the stem cell graft donor, taken from the stem cell graft. The sequence came from a human donor who donated a stem cell graft to a child with acute myeloid leukemia.

CDR3 amino acids: CSARPPADTQYF. For the CDR3, the DNA is TGCAGTGCCCGCCCTCCTGCAGATACGCAGTATTTT. The chain carries TRBV20-1 and TRBJ2-3; unclear D gene. Per germline, CDR1 DFQATT and CDR2 SNEGSKA (reference sequence). The CDR3 sequence is 12 residues long. Trimming took 6 bases from V and 4 from J, leaving 11 bases between them.